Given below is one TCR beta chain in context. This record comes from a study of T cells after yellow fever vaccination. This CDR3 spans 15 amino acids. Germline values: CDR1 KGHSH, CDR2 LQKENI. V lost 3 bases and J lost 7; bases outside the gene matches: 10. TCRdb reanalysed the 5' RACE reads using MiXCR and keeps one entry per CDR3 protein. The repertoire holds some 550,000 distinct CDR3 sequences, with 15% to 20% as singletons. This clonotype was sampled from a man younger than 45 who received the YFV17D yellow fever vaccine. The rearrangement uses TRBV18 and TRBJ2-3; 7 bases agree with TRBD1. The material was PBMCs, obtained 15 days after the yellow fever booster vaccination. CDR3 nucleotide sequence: TGTGCCAGCTCACCTTCAAAAGGGGGCGAAAATACGCAGTATTTT. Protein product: CASSPSKGGENTQYF.